Listed here are 29 T cell receptor beta chains from one sample, sequenced in a study of a mutant IDH1 vaccine in newly diagnosed glioma. These TCRs' antigens remain unknown. Time point here: week 47, end of study. The content of each vaccine dose was 300 ug of mutant IDH1 20-mer peptide, and topical imiquimod accompanied it. Produced via immunoSEQ multiplex PCR; TCRdb's table is partial and in-frame only. The sample records tens of thousands of clones, less than 75% being singletons. Here the sequenced sample was peripheral blood mononuclear cells (PBMCs), taken from a glioma patient whose treatment included an IDH1 peptide vaccine. These receptors came from a man aged 35 to 55 with glioma. Some clones in this sample may be carry-over from other donors' samples.

The chain combines TRBV5-4 with TRBJ2-2; TRBD1 matches at 10 bases. CDR3 length equals 15 residues. Germline V gene data show CDR1 as SGHNT and CDR2 as YYREEE (reference sequence). V dropped 3 bases and J dropped 7; count of bases not matched to a gene: 6. The CDR3 DNA follows: TGTGCCAGCAGCTCGGGACAGGGGCGTGGCGGGGAGCTGTTTTTT. Translated: CASSSGQGRGGELFF.

Only a few counts were recorded for this clone. The rearrangement uses TRBV29-1 and TRBJ2-7; possible D gene TRBD1, 7 bases. CDR1 is SQVTM, CDR2 ANQGSEA, per germline. The ends were cut back, 3 bases at V and 6 bases at J, with 12 bases in the middle. The CDR3 runs to 12 residues. CDR3 nucleotides: TGCAGCGTTGACCGGCAGGGGGGCGAGCAGTACTTC. Protein product: CSVDRQGGEQYF.

The chain couples TRBV27 to TRBJ2-7, with D possibly matching TRBD2 (5 bases). CDR3 size: 14 residues. The ends were cut back, 4 bases at V and 1 base at J, with 11 bases in the middle. The germline gives CDR1 MNHEY, CDR2 SMNVEV (reference sequence). The CDR3 region is CASSSGISSYEQYF. The CDR3 DNA sequence: TGTGCCAGCAGTTCCGGGATCTCATCCTACGAGCAGTACTTC.

The chain couples TRBV10-3 to TRBJ1-2; a weak D match, TRBD1 (6 bases). The germline gives CDR1 ENHRY, CDR2 SYGVKD. The CDR3 covers 14 residues. V was trimmed by 11 bases and J by 4 bases, leaving 20 bases between them. CDR3 region: CAVLDRLSLYGYTF. In DNA, the CDR3 is TGTGCCGTCTTAGACAGGCTATCCCTCTATGGCTACACCTTC.

V gene TRBV5-8 combines with J gene TRBJ2-7; the match to TRBD2 covers 7 bases. V trimming: 4 bases; J trimming: 6 bases; junction bases outside the gene matches: 7. The CDR3 totals 13 residues. From germline, CDR1 is SGHTS and CDR2 YDEGEE. This chain's CDR3 is CASSVGLSSEQYF. CDR3 DNA sequence: TGTGCCAGCAGCGTGGGACTATCCAGCGAGCAGTACTTC.

The genes are TRBV27 and TRBJ1-1, with D maybe TRBD1 (5 bases). V lost 10 bases and J 0 bases, leaving 12 bases between the germline ends. The CDR3 runs to 13 residues. Germline values: CDR1 MNHEY, CDR2 SMNVEV (reference sequence). CDR3 nucleotides: TGTGCCACCGGCTGGGGGATGAACACTGAAGCTTTCTTT. It codes for CATGWGMNTEAFF.

The table lists this clone with a few counts. This chain connects TRBV9 to TRBJ1-1, with unresolved D. CDR1 and CDR2 from the germline V gene are SGDLS and YYNGEE. V was shortened by 0 bases and J by 1 base, with 7 bases between the two germline ends. The CDR3 extends over 14 amino acids. CDR3 amino acids: CASSVAQSNTEAFF. DNA for the CDR3: TGTGCCAGCAGCGTAGCCCAGTCGAACACTGAAGCTTTCTTT. Together with reference TRBV9 and TRBJ1-1, the CDR3 gives the full variable domain: DSGVTQTPKHLITATGQRVTLRCSPRSGDLSVYWYQQSLDQGLQFLIQYYNGEERAKGNILERFSAQQFPDLHSELNLSSLELGDSALYFCASSVAQSNTEAFFGQGTRLTVV.

The gene calls are TRBV5-1 and TRBJ1-4; the D gene is possibly TRBD1 (6 bases). The V gene's germline CDR1 is SGHRS and CDR2 YFSETQ. The CDR3 contains 14 residues. Trimming left V 0 bases short and J 12 bases short, with 15 bases between. The CDR3 DNA reads as TGCGCCAGCAGCTTGGACCAACCAGGGGAACAACTGTTTTTT. Its translation is CASSLDQPGEQLFF.

CDR3 coding DNA: TGTGCCAGCAGGGGACAGGGCTCGTACTATGGCTACACCTTC. Protein product: CASRGQGSYYGYTF. The V gene is TRBV2, the J gene TRBJ1-2, with 9 bases that match TRBD1. Trimming at V came to 6 bases and at J to 3 bases, leaving 5 bases not matched to a gene. CDR1 and CDR2 from the germline V gene are SNHLY and FYNNEI. This CDR3 spans 14 amino acids.

The chain recombines TRBV2 with TRBJ2-5, with D possibly TRBD1 on 5 matching bases. The CDR3 totals 13 residues. The germline V and J ends were trimmed by 11 bases and 3 bases, with 16 bases remaining between them. Germline V gene sequence: CDR1 SNHLY, CDR2 FYNNEI. In DNA form, the CDR3 reads TGTGCCCAGGCTGGGGCTTCTAAAGAGACCCAGTACTTC. It yields the protein CAQAGASKETQYF.

The V call is TRBV30, the J call TRBJ1-6; D gene ambiguous. Germline CDR1 is GTSNPN and CDR2 is SVGIG (reference sequence). The CDR3 spans 15 residues. Trimming took off 0 bases at V and 2 bases at J, with 8 bases between the two ends. The CDR3 here is CAWSVLGAYNSPLHF. CDR3 coding DNA: TGTGCCTGGAGTGTGCTAGGCGCCTATAATTCACCCCTCCACTTT.

This clone was recorded only once. The rearrangement links TRBV18 to TRBJ1-3; TRBD1 might be the D (5 bases). Trimming took off 4 bases at V and 0 bases at J, with 10 bases between the two ends. The CDR3 covers 15 residues. The V gene's germline CDR1 is KGHSH and CDR2 LQKENI. The DNA of the CDR3 is TGTGCCAGCTCACTCCGGGACGGCTCTGGAAACACCATATATTTT. The encoded protein is CASSLRDGSGNTIYF.

The chain couples TRBV10-3 to TRBJ2-1, with D perhaps matching TRBD2 (6 bases). Germline values: CDR1 ENHRY, CDR2 SYGVKD. The germline V and J ends were trimmed by 6 bases and 6 bases, with 12 bases remaining between them. This CDR3 comprises 13 residues. The CDR3 DNA reads as TGTGCCATCAGCCCCCCGGGGGTCAATGAGCAGTTCTTC. Its translation is CAISPPGVNEQFF.

This clone was seen only a few times. The chain's CDR3 is CASSFQGDNQPQHF. CDR3 DNA: TGTGCCAGCAGCTTCCAGGGGGACAATCAGCCCCAGCATTTT. J is TRBJ1-5 and V is TRBV7-9; 7 nucleotides align to TRBD1. The CDR3 spans 14 residues. V shed 3 bases, J shed 3 bases, and the junction held 2 bases outside the gene matches. In germline, CDR1 is SEHNR, CDR2 FQNEAQ (reference sequence).

This clone showed up just once. The chain couples TRBV18 to TRBJ1-5; tentative D call: TRBD1 (5 bases). The germline V gene encodes CDR1 KGHSH and CDR2 LQKENI. The length of the CDR3 is 14 residues. Trimming left V 2 bases short and J 3 bases short, with 8 bases between. The CDR3 DNA reads as TGTGCCAGCTCACCAGGGGCCCTCAATCAGCCCCAGCATTTT. Amino acid sequence: CASSPGALNQPQHF.

The rearrangement uses TRBV6-6 and TRBJ1-5; D is unresolved. From germline, CDR1 is MNHNY and CDR2 SVGAGI (reference sequence). V lost 5 bases and J 0 bases, leaving 14 bases between the germline ends. This CDR3 is built from 16 residues. CDR3 loop: CASSTRVGSSNQPQHF. The CDR3, as DNA: TGTGCCAGCAGTACTCGAGTAGGGTCTAGCAATCAGCCCCAGCATTTT.

The chain has TRBV5-1 and TRBJ2-1; 9 nucleotides align to TRBD1. The germline gives CDR1 SGHRS, CDR2 YFSETQ. Trimming at V came to 2 bases and at J to 2 bases, leaving 8 bases not matched to a gene. This CDR3 is built from 17 residues. CDR3 sequence (DNA): TGCGCCAGCAGCTTCTCTACCGGGACAGGGACCTACAATGAGCAGTTCTTC. Its protein product is CASSFSTGTGTYNEQFF.

V and J are TRBV4-1 and TRBJ2-4, with 9 bases matching TRBD2. The CDR3 sequence is 21 residues long. Germline-derived CDR1 and CDR2 are MGHRA and YSYEKL. V trimming: 0 bases; J trimming: 0 bases; junction bases outside the gene matches: 15. In DNA, the CDR3 is TGCGCCAGCAGCCAAGATGAGAATACTAGCGGGCTTCGATTAGCCAAAAACATTCAGTACTTC. Encoded protein: CASSQDENTSGLRLAKNIQYF.

The genes are TRBV27 and TRBJ2-3, with TRBD1 matching over 7 bases. The CDR3 covers 15 residues. Germline lookup yields CDR1 MNHEY and CDR2 SMNVEV (reference sequence). After removal of 6 bases from V and 5 bases from J, the junction contained 11 bases not matched to a gene. Here the CDR3 reads CASSTPGTAKDTQYF. The CDR3 DNA is TGTGCCAGCAGCACCCCCGGGACAGCTAAAGATACGCAGTATTTT.

This chain connects TRBV30 to TRBJ2-2; tentative D call: TRBD2 (7 bases). CDR3 size: 20 residues. Germline lookup yields CDR1 GTSNPN and CDR2 SVGIG (reference sequence). Between the trimmed V and J ends, which lost 2 bases and 0 bases, there was a span of 25 bases. The DNA for the CDR3 is TGTGCCTGGAGTCCCCATCGGGGGGCTCGGACCGACGCGAACACCGGGGAGCTGTTTTTT. Residues: CAWSPHRGARTDANTGELFF.

This clone was counted a few times. The CDR3 reads CASSSGQTNEKLFF. CDR3 DNA: TGTGCCAGCAGCTCAGGACAAACTAATGAAAAACTGTTTTTT. The chain carries TRBV14 and TRBJ1-4; tentatively, D is TRBD1 (5 bases). V was shortened by 5 bases and J by 1 base, with 8 bases between the two germline ends. Germline V lookup: CDR1 SGHDN, CDR2 FVKESK. This CDR3 comprises 14 residues.

The rearrangement links TRBV5-4 to TRBJ1-2; D unresolved. The CDR3 length is 13 residues. Germline-derived CDR1 and CDR2 are SGHNT and YYREEE (reference sequence). Trimming left V 3 bases short and J 5 bases short, with 11 bases between. The CDR3 spells CASSYLGTYGYTF. DNA for the CDR3: TGTGCCAGCAGCTACCTAGGTACTTATGGCTACACCTTC.

This chain's CDR3 is CASSLGTGGNYGYTF. The DNA for the CDR3 is TGCGCCAGCAGCTTGGGGACAGGGGGTAACTATGGCTACACCTTC. J is TRBJ1-2 and V is TRBV5-1; 10 nucleotides align to TRBD1. This CDR3 is 15 amino acids long. From germline, CDR1 is SGHRS and CDR2 YFSETQ. The junction had 0 bases not matched to a gene; V was cut back by 0 bases and J by 1 base.

In this sample, this clone turned up a few times. The chain links TRBV6-5 to TRBJ1-5; a possible D gene is TRBD1 (5 bases). The CDR3 contains 14 residues. Trimming shortened V by 8 bases and J by 1 base, and 12 bases separated the two germline ends. Germline CDR1 and CDR2: MNHEY and SVGAGI. The CDR3 DNA reads TGTGCCAGCGGGACGGGAAGCAGCAATCAGCCCCAGCATTTT. Amino acids: CASGTGSSNQPQHF.

The rearrangement links TRBV30 to TRBJ1-5, with TRBD1 matching 8 bases. Trimming removed 5 bases from V and 4 bases from J; junction bases left unmatched: 7. The CDR3 is made up of 14 amino acids. The germline CDR1 and CDR2 sequences are GTSNPN and SVGIG (reference sequence). CDR3 sequence: CAWAGTGDNQPQHF. DNA for the CDR3: TGTGCCTGGGCTGGGACAGGTGATAATCAGCCCCAGCATTTT.

V gene TRBV27 combines with J gene TRBJ1-5; D gene ambiguous. CDR3 length: 13 amino acids. V was shortened by 0 bases and J by 6 bases, with 6 bases between the two germline ends. Looked up from germline, CDR1 is MNHEY and CDR2 is SMNVEV (reference sequence). CDR3 nucleotides: TGTGCCAGCAGTTTATCGATAACTCAGCCCCAGCATTTT. Translating it yields CASSLSITQPQHF.

The V and J genes are TRBV5-8 and TRBJ2-7; possibly TRBD1 for D (6 bases). The CDR3 consists of 12 residues. The V gene lost 4 bases and the J gene lost 3 bases, with 8 bases spanning the gap. Per germline, CDR1 SGHTS and CDR2 YDEGEE. The CDR3 region has the DNA TGTGCCAGCAGCCCACAGGGCTACGAGCAGTACTTC. It codes for CASSPQGYEQYF.

The chain recombines TRBV2 with TRBJ2-3; D unresolved. Trimming stripped 2 bases from V and 7 bases from J, with 7 bases between. Germline loops: CDR1 SNHLY, CDR2 FYNNEI. The CDR3 is 12 amino acids. DNA of the CDR3: TGTGCCAGCAGTGAACGAGGCAATACGCAGTATTTT. Translation: CASSERGNTQYF.

The chain uses TRBV12-2 and TRBJ1-1. TRBV12-2 is an annotated pseudogene. CDR3 length equals 11 residues. CDR3 sequence: CASRRHKDAFF. The DNA of the CDR3 is TGTGCAAGTCGCCGGCATAAGGACGCTTTCTTT.